One sample yielded the 20 T cell receptor beta chains listed below, sequenced in a study of a mutant IDH1 vaccine in newly diagnosed glioma. This table comes from immunoSEQ multiplex PCR, and its TCRdb copy is limited to in-frame clones, with some not included. The data show approximately 30,000 clones, with roughly 80% seen just once and over 15% held by the top ten. Documented time point: week 23, last vaccination. In every dose of vaccine, 300 ug of mutant IDH1 20-mer peptide was given alongside topical imiquimod. For these TCRs, the target antigens are not known. Sequenced here: PBMCs, sampled from a glioma patient whose treatment included an IDH1 peptide vaccine. These receptors came from a woman aged 25 to 39 with glioma.

The genes are TRBV7-8 and TRBJ2-7, with D hard to call. Trimming shortened V by 5 bases and J by 2 bases, and 16 bases separated the two germline ends. Germline V lookup: CDR1 SGHVS, CDR2 FQNEAQ. The CDR3 is 15 residues long. Written as DNA, the CDR3 is TGTGCCAGCAGCCTCTCACAAGGAATGACCTACGAGCAGTACTTC. This codes for CASSLSQGMTYEQYF.

This clone has only one observation. The chain employs TRBV25-1 and TRBJ2-7, with D possibly matching TRBD2 (6 bases). The CDR3 consists of 15 residues. In germline, CDR1 is MGHDK, CDR2 SYGVNS. Between the trimmed V and J ends, which lost 5 bases and 0 bases, there was a span of 14 bases. The CDR3 nucleotides are TGTGCCAGCAGTCCCACGGGAGTACCCTCCTACGAGCAGTACTTC. It specifies CASSPTGVPSYEQYF.

The chain carries TRBV6-1 and TRBJ2-7, with D unresolved. CDR1 and CDR2 from the germline V gene are MNHNS and SASEGT. The V end was cut by 3 bases, the J end by 3 bases, with 15 bases between. The CDR3 covers 15 residues. The CDR3 DNA is TGTGCCAGCAGTGACCACCCTGCGCAAAACTACGAGCAGTACTTC. Its translation is CASSDHPAQNYEQYF.

The rearrangement joins TRBV6-5 to TRBJ2-2; the D is unclear. Germline V gives CDR1 MNHEY, CDR2 SVGAGI. CDR3 length: 13 amino acids. Between the trimmed V and J ends, which lost 6 bases and 3 bases, there was a span of 8 bases. The CDR3 sequence: CASRESYTGELFF. The CDR3 DNA reads TGTGCCAGCAGGGAGTCTTACACCGGGGAGCTGTTTTTT.

The chain carries TRBV6-5 and TRBJ2-7, with D perhaps matching TRBD1 or TRBD2 (5 bases each). Between the trimmed V and J ends, which lost 5 bases and 2 bases, there was a span of 10 bases. The CDR3 is 13 residues long. The germline V gene encodes CDR1 MNHEY and CDR2 SVGAGI. The CDR3 nucleotides are TGTGCCAGCAGTCGGGACGGACCCTACGAGCAGTACTTC. It encodes CASSRDGPYEQYF.

The rearrangement uses TRBV11-2 and TRBJ2-6, with D unclear. Looked up from germline, CDR1 is SGHAT and CDR2 is FQNNGV. There are 14 residues in the CDR3. V was pared by 8 bases and J by 3 bases, with 11 bases between. CDR3 coding DNA: TGTGCCAGCTCACGCTTAAGTGGGGCCAACGTCCTGACTTTC. Translation gives CASSRLSGANVLTF.

This chain joins TRBV9 and TRBJ2-1, with 11 bases matching TRBD2. Trimming cost V 0 bases and J 10 bases; bases outside gene matches: 9. The CDR3 is 16 residues long. Germline assignment: CDR1 SGDLS and CDR2 YYNGEE. The CDR3 coding sequence is TGTGCCAGCAGCGTAGGGGGAGGGCTAGCGGGGGGAGAGCAGTTCTTC. Its translation is CASSVGGGLAGGEQFF. Combining the CDR3 with reference TRBV9 and TRBJ2-1 gives the whole variable domain DSGVTQTPKHLITATGQRVTLRCSPRSGDLSVYWYQQSLDQGLQFLIQYYNGEERAKGNILERFSAQQFPDLHSELNLSSLELGDSALYFCASSVGGGLAGGEQFFGPGTRLTVL.

The rearrangement uses TRBV5-1 and TRBJ2-7, with 8 positions matching TRBD2. V lost 0 bases to trimming and J lost 3 bases; unmatched junction nucleotides: 11. There are 17 residues in the CDR3. Germline CDR1 reads SGHRS; CDR2 reads YFSETQ. The DNA for the CDR3 is TGCGCCAGCAGCTTGGTACAGCGGGGGTCCCCCCGCTACGAGCAGTACTTC. Translated, it gives CASSLVQRGSPRYEQYF.

This clone was detected only a few times. The genes are TRBV7-2 and TRBJ1-4; maybe TRBD1 (6 bases). Trimming shortened V by 5 bases and J by 6 bases, and 19 bases separated the two germline ends. CDR3 length: 16 residues. Germline V gene data show CDR1 as SGHTA and CDR2 as FQGNSA. The CDR3 reads CASSPQSGGADEKLFF. The CDR3 region has the DNA TGTGCCAGCAGCCCCCAATCGGGGGGCGCGGATGAAAAACTGTTTTTT.

In nucleotides, the CDR3 is TGCGCCAGCAGCCTCGGTAGGAACACTGAAGCTTTCTTT. Protein sequence: CASSLGRNTEAFF. This chain uses TRBV5-1 with TRBJ1-1; D is ambiguous. V was clipped by 4 bases and J by 1 base, with 8 bases between them. Germline CDR1 is SGHRS and CDR2 is YFSETQ. The CDR3 runs 13 residues. Complete variable domain (other parts from reference TRBV5-1 and TRBJ1-1): KAGVTQTPRYLIKTRGQQVTLSCSPISGHRSVSWYQQTPGQGLQFLFEYFSETQRNKGNFPGRFSGRQFSNSRSEMNVSTLELGDSALYLCASSLGRNTEAFFGQGTRLTVV.

The chain carries TRBV29-1 and TRBJ2-2; D uncertain. This CDR3 region has 13 residues. Trimming pared 1 base from V and 2 bases from J, leaving 5 bases between. In germline, CDR1 is SQVTM, CDR2 ANQGSEA. The CDR3 loop reads CSVEGHNTGELFF. The CDR3 bases are TGCAGCGTTGAAGGGCACAACACCGGGGAGCTGTTTTTT.

The V call is TRBV19, the J call TRBJ1-2, with D unclear. Germline loops: CDR1 LNHDA, CDR2 SQIVND (reference sequence). This CDR3 contains 13 residues. Trimming removed 1 base at V and 5 bases at J, with 8 bases between. The CDR3 here is CASSIAGGYGYTF. For the CDR3, the DNA is TGTGCCAGTAGTATAGCGGGAGGATATGGCTACACCTTC.

The CDR3 reads CASSHGVGGDTQYF. The CDR3 region has the DNA TGCGCCAGCAGTCATGGGGTAGGGGGAGATACGCAGTATTTT. The chain couples TRBV23-1 to TRBJ2-3; D may be TRBD1 (6 bases). TRBV23-1 is noted as an ORF with a role that remains uncertain. V lost 3 bases to trimming and J lost 5 bases, with 12 bases between them. The CDR3 is 14 residues long.

V and J are TRBV29-1 and TRBJ1-2; D is unresolved. The CDR3 runs to 13 residues. V dropped 6 bases and J dropped 2 bases, with 13 bases sitting between them. Germline V CDR1 and CDR2: SQVTM, ANQGSEA. The CDR3 DNA follows: TGCAGCGTCCCAGAAACGATCAACTATGGCTACACCTTC. It specifies CSVPETINYGYTF.

The V and J genes are TRBV5-1 and TRBJ1-2; D gene uncertain. Trimming took 4 bases from V and 6 from J, leaving 16 bases between them. Germline assignment: CDR1 SGHRS and CDR2 YFSETQ. The CDR3 covers 14 residues. CDR3 region: CASSPFAPRDGYTF. CDR3 DNA: TGCGCCAGCAGCCCCTTCGCGCCAAGGGATGGCTACACCTTC.

The sample holds a few counts of this clone. The chain links TRBV6-1 to TRBJ1-6, with a weak D call TRBD1 (5 bases). Germline-derived CDR1 and CDR2 are MNHNS and SASEGT. Trimming left V 6 bases short and J 10 bases short, with 19 bases between. This CDR3 contains 15 residues. CDR3 sequence reads: CASRTGGQQESPLHF. The CDR3, as DNA: TGTGCCAGCAGGACGGGCGGCCAACAGGAATCACCCCTCCACTTT.

The gene calls are TRBV6-5 and TRBJ2-2; D is unclear. Deletions cut 4 bases from V and 2 bases from J, with 8 bases between. The CDR3 contains 14 residues. The germline gives CDR1 MNHEY, CDR2 SVGAGI. The CDR3 DNA reads as TGTGCCAGCAGTTCCCGACTCAACACCGGGGAGCTGTTTTTT. Residues: CASSSRLNTGELFF.

V and J are TRBV5-4 and TRBJ1-4, with TRBD1 matching over 9 bases. Unmatched junction bases numbered 9, after V lost 4 bases and J lost 8 bases. The CDR3 is 15 residues long. Germline CDR1 reads SGHNT; CDR2 reads YYREEE (reference sequence). CDR3 sequence: CASSTWTGVKEKLFF. The CDR3 DNA is TGTGCCAGCAGCACCTGGACAGGGGTGAAGGAAAAACTGTTTTTT.

Sample share makes this clone medium-sized (0.01 to 0.1%). The chain carries TRBV7-8 and TRBJ1-3, with D maybe TRBD1 (5 bases). Looked up from germline, CDR1 is SGHVS and CDR2 is FQNEAQ. The CDR3 sequence is 14 residues long. V was trimmed by 1 base and J by 7 bases, leaving 11 bases between them. Here the CDR3 reads CASSLVLAGNTIYF. CDR3 DNA: TGTGCCAGCAGCTTAGTACTTGCAGGGAACACCATATATTTT.

This clone came up a few times. The chain combines TRBV10-1 with TRBJ2-2; possible D gene TRBD2, 5 bases. Per the germline V gene, CDR1 is WNHNN and CDR2 is SYGVQD (reference sequence). This CDR3 has 16 residues. Trimming shortened V by 4 bases and J by 4 bases, and 16 bases separated the two germline ends. The CDR3 protein is CASSGALGESTGELFF. The CDR3 coding sequence is TGCGCCAGCAGTGGGGCTCTGGGAGAGAGCACCGGGGAGCTGTTTTTT.